Following are 31 T cell receptor beta chains from one sample sequenced in a study of cytomegalovirus exposure and HLA in healthy donors (dated by TCRdb to 2015 to 2018). Library prep was done by the immunoSEQ multiplex PCR assay. A mixture of 60 forward primers for TCR Vbeta segments and 13 reverse primers for TCR Jbeta segments was used in the multiplex PCR. TCRdb mirrors the immuneACCESS table, restricted to in-frame sequences. Some clones are absent from its copies; in checked studies, under half trace to an unresolved V gene, and the reason for the others is unknown. For this sample there are more than 150,000 clones; about 79% appear just once. The ten biggest clones cover 1.5% to 2% of the sample. Sample: PBMCs. These receptor sequences come from a man in his late teens or twenties in good health and CMV-seronegative.

The chain has TRBV6-5 and TRBJ2-5, with D possibly matching TRBD1 (6 bases). Germline values: CDR1 MNHEY, CDR2 SVGAGI. CDR3 length: 14 residues. The ends were cut back, 2 bases at V and 4 bases at J, with 11 bases in the middle. CDR3 nucleotide sequence: TGTGCCAGCAGTTACGGGGGCCGGGTAGAGACCCAGTACTTC. Translating it yields CASSYGGRVETQYF.

The chain links TRBV6-4 to TRBJ1-5; D ambiguous. The ends were cut back, 0 bases at V and 2 bases at J, with 8 bases in the middle. This CDR3 has 15 residues. Per the germline V gene, CDR1 is MRHNA and CDR2 is SNTAGT. CDR3: CASSDSRRGNQPQHF. CDR3 nucleotides: TGTGCCAGCAGTGACTCTAGGAGGGGCAATCAGCCCCAGCATTTT.

The DNA for the CDR3 is TGCGCCAGCAGCTTGGCCGACAGCAAAAGTGAGCAGTTCTTC. It encodes CASSLADSKSEQFF. The chain combines TRBV5-1 with TRBJ2-1, with D possibly TRBD1 on 5 matching bases. V was clipped by 0 bases and J by 9 bases, with 13 bases between them. The V gene's germline CDR1 is SGHRS and CDR2 YFSETQ. The CDR3 covers 14 residues.

The CDR3 reads CASSFRGQGVSPLHF. Written as DNA, the CDR3 is TGTGCCAGCAGTTTTAGGGGACAGGGCGTTTCACCCCTCCACTTT. The chain couples TRBV6-6 to TRBJ1-6; 9 bases align to TRBD1. CDR1 is MNHNY, CDR2 SVGAGI, per germline (reference sequence). Trimming removed 4 bases from V and 9 bases from J; junction bases left unmatched: 7. This CDR3 is built from 15 residues.

The chain has TRBV5-1 and TRBJ2-1; 11 bases map to TRBD2. Germline values: CDR1 SGHRS, CDR2 YFSETQ. V lost 3 bases and J lost 2; bases outside the gene matches: 7. CDR3 length equals 17 residues. The DNA for the CDR3 is TGCGCCAGCAGCTATAGGAGTAGCGGGGGGGCCTACAATGAGCAGTTCTTC. Protein sequence: CASSYRSSGGAYNEQFF.

This rearrangement joins TRBV5-1 to TRBJ2-5; a possible D gene is TRBD1 (5 bases). V was cut by 3 bases and J by 3 bases, with 12 bases left in between. Germline-derived CDR1 and CDR2 are SGHRS and YFSETQ. This CDR3 comprises 14 residues. DNA for the CDR3: TGCGCCAGCAGCTCAAACTCAGGGAAAGAGACCCAGTACTTC. This translates into CASSSNSGKETQYF. The full variable domain, with the rest looked up from reference TRBV5-1 and TRBJ2-5, is KAGVTQTPRYLIKTRGQQVTLSCSPISGHRSVSWYQQTPGQGLQFLFEYFSETQRNKGNFPGRFSGRQFSNSRSEMNVSTLELGDSALYLCASSSNSGKETQYFGPGTRLLVL.

This chain joins TRBV6-1 and TRBJ2-5; 9 nucleotides match TRBD1. CDR1 is MNHNS and CDR2 is SASEGT in the germline V gene. V shed 4 bases, J shed 4 bases, and the junction held 10 bases outside the gene matches. The CDR3 extends over 16 amino acids. The CDR3 spells CASSGGQGNAPETQYF. CDR3 sequence (DNA): TGTGCCAGCAGTGGTGGACAGGGGAACGCTCCAGAGACCCAGTACTTC.

The table lists this clone with a few counts. The genes are TRBV28 and TRBJ2-7, with 9 bases fitting TRBD1. J was trimmed by 1 base and V by 4 bases; bases with no gene match: 11. This CDR3 has 17 amino acids. The V gene's germline CDR1 is MDHEN and CDR2 SYDVKM. CDR3 sequence reads: CASSSQGGTGRSYEQYF. The CDR3 coding sequence is TGTGCCAGCAGTTCCCAAGGGGGGACAGGGAGATCCTACGAGCAGTACTTC.

This clone was picked up a small number of times. This chain uses TRBV9 with TRBJ2-2, with D possibly TRBD2 on 5 matching bases. The CDR3 runs to 16 residues. Looked up from germline, CDR1 is SGDLS and CDR2 is YYNGEE. V lost 7 bases and J 3 bases, leaving 19 bases between the germline ends. In nucleotides, the CDR3 is TGTGCCAGCTCCCTTGACAAACTAGTTCACACCGGGGAGCTGTTTTTT. Translated, it gives CASSLDKLVHTGELFF.

This clone was recorded a few times. The CDR3 coding sequence is TGCGCCAGCAGCTTGGGACAGGGGGGAAACATTCAGTACTTC. Protein product: CASSLGQGGNIQYF. V is TRBV5-1 and J is TRBJ2-4, with 9 bases identical to TRBD1. With V trimmed by 0 bases and J by 6 bases, 1 base remained unmatched. The CDR3 runs 14 residues. Germline V lookup: CDR1 SGHRS, CDR2 YFSETQ.

The chain carries TRBV29-1 and TRBJ1-2; D remains ambiguous. The V gene lost 3 bases and the J gene lost 4 bases, with 12 bases spanning the gap. In germline, CDR1 is SQVTM, CDR2 ANQGSEA. CDR3 size: 13 residues. CDR3 amino acids: CSVEAPVPYGYTF. DNA of the CDR3: TGCAGCGTTGAGGCCCCAGTGCCCTATGGCTACACCTTC.

This sequence joins TRBV18 and TRBJ1-1, with D possibly being TRBD1 (5 bases). V was shortened by 2 bases and J by 3 bases, with 16 bases between the two germline ends. Germline CDR1 is KGHSH and CDR2 is LQKENI. CDR3 size: 16 residues. CDR3 bases: TGTGCCAGCTCACCATCGCGGGACGGATGGGACACTGAAGCTTTCTTT. It codes for CASSPSRDGWDTEAFF.

The J gene is TRBJ2-7, the V gene TRBV7-9, with D tentatively TRBD2 (6 bases). V was trimmed by 5 bases and J by 4 bases, leaving 15 bases between them. Germline-derived CDR1 and CDR2 are SEHNR and FQNEAQ (reference sequence). This CDR3 is built from 14 residues. The CDR3 DNA is TGTGCCAGCAGCGCGGGACTCCCCCCATACGAGCAGTACTTC. Protein product: CASSAGLPPYEQYF.

The chain uses TRBV6-1 and TRBJ1-1; possible D gene TRBD1, 6 bases. The V and J ends lost 5 bases and 1 base respectively, with 11 bases between them. From germline, CDR1 is MNHNS and CDR2 SASEGT. The CDR3 sequence is 14 residues long. CDR3 amino acids: CASSTSTGNTEAFF. CDR3 bases: TGTGCCAGCAGTACCTCGACAGGGAACACTGAAGCTTTCTTT.

The V call is TRBV28, the J call TRBJ2-7, with 10 bases aligning to TRBD2. In germline, CDR1 is MDHEN, CDR2 SYDVKM. The trim removed 3 bases at V and 2 bases at J, leaving 10 bases unmatched. CDR3 length: 17 residues. CDR3 sequence (DNA): TGTGCCAGCAGTTTCCCACTTATAGCGGGAGGAACCTACGAGCAGTACTTC. It codes for CASSFPLIAGGTYEQYF.

This rearrangement joins TRBV7-2 to TRBJ2-2; D gene unclear. Trimming removed 2 bases from V and 4 bases from J, with 5 bases in between. The CDR3 sequence is 13 residues long. Germline V CDR1 and CDR2: SGHTA, FQGNSA. The DNA for the CDR3 is TGTGCCAGCAGCTTACGTGTCACCGGGGAGCTGTTTTTT. It specifies CASSLRVTGELFF. The full variable domain, with the rest looked up from reference TRBV7-2 and TRBJ2-2, is GAGVSQSPSNKVTEKGKDVELRCDPISGHTALYWYRQSLGQGLEFLIYFQGNSAPDKSGLPSDRFSAERTGGSVSTLTIQRTQQEDSAVYLCASSLRVTGELFFGEGSRLTVL.

This chain joins TRBV5-4 and TRBJ2-1; D unresolved. Trimming cost V 5 bases and J 5 bases, with 5 bases left between them. Germline assignment: CDR1 SGHNT and CDR2 YYREEE (reference sequence). The CDR3 has 11 residues. The CDR3 region has the DNA TGTGCCAGCAGGACAAACAATGAGCAGTTCTTC. Translation: CASRTNNEQFF.

The V call is TRBV28, the J call TRBJ2-5, with 8 bases aligning to TRBD2. The germline V gene encodes CDR1 MDHEN and CDR2 SYDVKM. With 6 bases clipped from V and 2 bases from J, the junction kept 2 bases outside the gene matches. This CDR3 region has 13 residues. CDR3 amino acids: CASRAGVQETQYF. Here the CDR3 DNA reads TGTGCCAGCAGAGCGGGAGTACAAGAGACCCAGTACTTC.

V and J are TRBV5-4 and TRBJ2-5; D not resolved. This CDR3 has 15 residues. Between the trimmed V and J ends, which lost 0 bases and 4 bases, there was a span of 13 bases. Germline assignment: CDR1 SGHNT and CDR2 YYREEE (reference sequence). The CDR3 region is CASSLDSFGGETQYF. The CDR3 DNA is TGTGCCAGCAGCTTGGATTCGTTCGGTGGAGAGACCCAGTACTTC. The whole variable domain, remainder taken from reference TRBV5-4 and TRBJ2-5, is ETGVTQSPTHLIKTRGQQVTLRCSSQSGHNTVSWYQQALGQGPQFIFQYYREEENGRGNFPPRFSGLQFPNYSSELNVNALELDDSALYLCASSLDSFGGETQYFGPGTRLLVL.

The chain employs TRBV30 and TRBJ1-2; D ambiguous. Trimming pared 0 bases from V and 7 bases from J, leaving 15 bases between. The CDR3 sequence is 14 residues long. In germline, CDR1 is GTSNPN, CDR2 SVGIG (reference sequence). DNA for the CDR3: TGTGCCTGGAGTGTACTCACCAGGAACCGTGGCTACACCTTC. As protein: CAWSVLTRNRGYTF.

The chain combines TRBV19 with TRBJ2-3, with D uncertain. Germline loops: CDR1 LNHDA, CDR2 SQIVND (reference sequence). The CDR3 contains 14 residues. The V gene lost 5 bases and the J gene lost 2 bases, with 11 bases spanning the gap. The CDR3 loop reads CASSFQEFTDTQYF. The DNA of the CDR3 is TGTGCCAGTAGTTTTCAGGAATTCACAGATACGCAGTATTTT.

This rearrangement joins TRBV28 to TRBJ2-7; 8 nucleotides match TRBD1. This CDR3 is built from 13 residues. The J segment lost 7 bases and the V segment lost 6 bases, leaving 8 bases of the junction unmatched. The germline CDR1 and CDR2 sequences are MDHEN and SYDVKM. The CDR3 is CASSLDRVEEQYF. DNA of the CDR3: TGTGCCAGCAGCCTGGACAGGGTCGAAGAGCAGTACTTC.

The chain carries TRBV7-6 and TRBJ2-7; D gene ambiguous. The V and J ends lost 1 base and 3 bases respectively, with 13 bases between them. CDR1 and CDR2 from the germline V gene are SGHVS and FNYEAQ. This CDR3 has 15 amino acids. CDR3 residues: CASSLGGVTIYEQYF. The CDR3 DNA follows: TGTGCCAGCAGCTTAGGAGGAGTCACAATCTACGAGCAGTACTTC.

A few counts support this clone. The chain carries TRBV6-5 and TRBJ1-6; 7 nucleotides match TRBD1. CDR3 length: 14 amino acids. In germline, CDR1 is MNHEY, CDR2 SVGAGI. The junction had 5 bases not matched to a gene; V was cut back by 5 bases and J by 7 bases. In nucleotides, the CDR3 is TGTGCCAGCAGTGAGGACAGGCGAAATTCACCCCTCCACTTT. Its translation is CASSEDRRNSPLHF.

The gene calls are TRBV18 and TRBJ1-1; possible D gene TRBD1, 6 bases. The V and J ends lost 0 bases and 5 bases respectively, with 13 bases between them. This CDR3 region has 15 residues. Germline values: CDR1 KGHSH, CDR2 LQKENI. The CDR3 loop is CASSPPQGRETEAFF. CDR3 DNA: TGTGCCAGCTCACCACCCCAGGGGAGGGAGACTGAAGCTTTCTTT.

The V call is TRBV21-1, the J call TRBJ1-5; TRBD1, the table's D call, was not compared with the DNA. TRBV21-1 is a pseudogene locus. The CDR3 extends over 12 amino acids. The CDR3 here is CASGQANQPQHF. CDR3 DNA sequence: TGTGCCAGCGGACAGGCGAATCAGCCCCAGCATTTT.

The chain employs TRBV28 and TRBJ1-4, with 7 bases identical to TRBD1. This CDR3 has 16 amino acids. The germline CDR1 and CDR2 sequences are MDHEN and SYDVKM. Losses at the gene ends were 5 bases for V and 10 bases for J; bases not matched to a gene: 16. This CDR3 is CASSLLTGTAGGKLFF. The CDR3 DNA is TGTGCCAGCAGTCTCTTAACCGGGACAGCGGGAGGAAAACTGTTTTTT.

The J gene is TRBJ2-7, the V gene TRBV27, with TRBD2 as a possible D gene (6 bases). The germline V gene encodes CDR1 MNHEY and CDR2 SMNVEV (reference sequence). The CDR3 runs to 15 residues. V was clipped by 8 bases and J by 2 bases, with 19 bases between them. The CDR3 DNA sequence: TGTGCCAGCTCCGCGGCCGGGACTGCTGCCTACGAGCAGTACTTC. This gives the protein CASSAAGTAAYEQYF.

The V and J genes are TRBV6-4 and TRBJ2-3; D remains unclear. V lost 3 bases and J lost 0, with 7 bases in between. Germline lookup yields CDR1 MRHNA and CDR2 SNTAGT. This CDR3 region has 14 residues. CDR3: CASSEGGSTDTQYF. In DNA form, the CDR3 reads TGTGCCAGCAGTGAAGGCGGTAGCACAGATACGCAGTATTTT.

The genes are TRBV5-8 and TRBJ2-7; no definite D call. Deletions cut 3 bases from V and 3 bases from J, with 19 bases between. This CDR3 region has 16 residues. CDR1 SGHTS and CDR2 YDEGEE come from the germline V gene. Here the CDR3 reads CASSSQLGPYLYEQYF. DNA of the CDR3: TGTGCCAGCAGCTCGCAGTTGGGCCCCTATCTCTACGAGCAGTACTTC.

The chain combines TRBV19 with TRBJ1-2, with TRBD1 matching over 7 bases. The CDR3 contains 14 residues. V lost 5 bases to trimming and J lost 2 bases; unmatched junction nucleotides: 5. CDR1 is LNHDA and CDR2 is SQIVND in the germline V gene (reference sequence). CDR3 nucleotides: TGTGCCAGTAGTTTGGGACAGAGAAACTATGGCTACACCTTC. Its translation is CASSLGQRNYGYTF.